The next 27 T cell receptor beta chains were all read from a single sample in a study of blood T cell repertoires in COVID-19. The repertoire was sequenced with immunoSEQ multiplex PCR; TCRdb's copy has only in-frame clones and lacks some. The profile shows some 240,000 clones, 87% of them singletons. Sample: peripheral blood. These receptors all stem from a man aged 60-69 years who had recovered from COVID-19.

The chain combines TRBV5-1 with TRBJ1-3, with TRBD1 matching over 9 bases. V shed 4 bases, J shed 1 base, and the junction held 12 bases outside the gene matches. CDR1 and CDR2 from the germline V gene are SGHRS and YFSETQ. This CDR3 is 18 amino acids long. The CDR3 DNA is TGCGCCAGCAGCCGCCAGGCGGGACAGGGACGATCTGGAAACACCATATATTTT. It specifies CASSRQAGQGRSGNTIYF.

This chain uses TRBV5-6 with TRBJ1-2; 9 nucleotides line up with TRBD1. V trimming: 2 bases; J trimming: 4 bases; junction bases outside the gene matches: 12. CDR1 SGHDT and CDR2 YYEEEE come from the germline V gene. This CDR3 contains 17 residues. This CDR3 is CASSFISGDRALYGYTF. CDR3 bases: TGTGCCAGCAGCTTCATATCCGGGGACAGGGCTCTCTATGGCTACACCTTC.

This sequence joins TRBV18 and TRBJ2-3; D might be TRBD2 (7 bases). This CDR3 spans 18 amino acids. The V gene's germline CDR1 is KGHSH and CDR2 LQKENI. Trimming removed 5 bases at V and 1 base at J, with 22 bases between. This CDR3 is CASSGEGGGRGRTDTQYF. CDR3 DNA sequence: TGTGCCAGCTCAGGAGAGGGGGGGGGCCGTGGGCGCACAGATACGCAGTATTTT. The whole variable domain, remainder taken from reference TRBV18 and TRBJ2-3, is NAGVMQNPRHLVRRRGQEARLRCSPMKGHSHVYWYRQLPEEGLKFMVYLQKENIIDESGMPKERFSAEFPKEGPSILRIQQVVRGDSAAYFCASSGEGGGRGRTDTQYFGPGTRLTVL.

The chain joins TRBV28 to TRBJ2-3; TRBD1 might be the D (6 bases). The ends were cut back, 5 bases at V and 3 bases at J, with 15 bases in the middle. Germline assignment: CDR1 MDHEN and CDR2 SYDVKM. CDR3 length: 15 amino acids. The CDR3 region has the DNA TGTGCCAGCAGTGCCGGGACAATTCCTACAGATACGCAGTATTTT. It codes for CASSAGTIPTDTQYF.

The chain couples TRBV2 to TRBJ1-6, with 8 bases lining up with TRBD1. The germline gives CDR1 SNHLY, CDR2 FYNNEI. V lost 4 bases to trimming and J lost 8 bases; unmatched junction nucleotides: 7. The CDR3 sequence is 15 residues long. CDR3 sequence: CASSGGRGLYSPLHF. The CDR3, as DNA: TGTGCCAGCAGTGGCGGCAGGGGGCTTTATTCACCCCTCCACTTT. Filled out from reference TRBV2 and TRBJ1-6, the complete variable domain reads EPEVTQTPSHQVTQMGQEVILRCVPISNHLYFYWYRQILGQKVEFLVSFYNNEISEKSEIFDDQFSVERPDGSNFTLKIRSTKLEDSAMYFCASSGGRGLYSPLHFGNGTRLTVT.

The chain carries TRBV2 and TRBJ2-3; D not resolved. This CDR3 contains 10 residues. The germline V gene encodes CDR1 SNHLY and CDR2 FYNNEI. V lost 8 bases, J lost 6 bases, and 6 bases lay in between. CDR3 region: CASLRDTQYF. CDR3 DNA: TGTGCCAGCTTACGGGATACGCAGTATTTT. Drawing the rest from reference TRBV2 and TRBJ2-3, the complete variable domain is EPEVTQTPSHQVTQMGQEVILRCVPISNHLYFYWYRQILGQKVEFLVSFYNNEISEKSEIFDDQFSVERPDGSNFTLKIRSTKLEDSAMYFCASLRDTQYFGPGTRLTVL.

The sample holds many counts of this clone. J is TRBJ2-1 and V is TRBV24-1; 7 bases line up with TRBD2. The J segment lost 6 bases and the V segment lost 0 bases, leaving 7 bases of the junction unmatched. The germline CDR1 and CDR2 sequences are KGHDR and SFDVKD. The CDR3 consists of 16 residues. DNA for the CDR3: TGTGCCACCAGTGATTTGCTCGGGAGGATGATCAATGAGCAGTTCTTC. Translated: CATSDLLGRMINEQFF.

The chain carries TRBV6-5 and TRBJ2-2; 7 bases match TRBD1. CDR1 is MNHEY and CDR2 is SVGAGI in the germline V gene. The J segment lost 3 bases and the V segment lost 8 bases, leaving 6 bases of the junction unmatched. The CDR3 extends over 14 amino acids. In DNA, the CDR3 is TGTGCCAGCGGGAGACAGGGTGACACCGGGGAGCTGTTTTTT. It yields the protein CASGRQGDTGELFF.

V is TRBV11-2 and J is TRBJ1-1, with D unresolved. Germline CDR1 SGHAT, CDR2 FQNNGV. V lost 5 bases and J 4 bases, leaving 5 bases between the germline ends. The CDR3 consists of 11 residues. Here the CDR3 DNA reads TGTGCCAGCAGCCGCAGCACTGAAGCTTTCTTT. This codes for CASSRSTEAFF.

In the case of this clone: It is likely a read error, because the conserved phenylalanine at the end of the CDR3 is missing. No DNA is shown, since the ends of the CDR3 on it are uncertain; the CDR3 is the one TCRdb lists. The chain links TRBV5-8 to TRBJ1-1; TRBD1 is taken as the D call from the table, unchecked against the DNA. With termini counted, the CDR3 has 11 amino acids. The germline V gene encodes CDR1 SGHTS and CDR2 YDEGEE. This CDR3 is CASSFRRGPPA.

The sample holds a few counts of this clone. CDR3 bases: TGTGCCAGCAGCCAAGGGGGGGAAGAAAAACTGTTTTTT. Residues: CASSQGGEEKLFF. The chain is built from TRBV3-1 (or the pseudogene TRBV3-2) and TRBJ1-4, with D possibly TRBD1 on 5 matching bases. Trimming left V 1 base short and J 8 bases short, with 8 bases between. The CDR3 is made up of 13 amino acids. The germline V gene encodes CDR1 LGHDT and CDR2 YNNKEL (reference sequence).

The gene calls are TRBV11-2 and TRBJ2-7, with a possible D match to TRBD2 (6 bases). CDR1 is SGHAT and CDR2 is FQNNGV in the germline V gene. Trimming took 4 bases from V and 5 from J, leaving 15 bases between them. This CDR3 spans 14 amino acids. The CDR3 reads CASSSPGGAHEQYF. The CDR3 DNA sequence: TGTGCCAGCAGCTCCCCCGGGGGAGCCCACGAGCAGTACTTC.

J is TRBJ2-6 and V is TRBV14, with 9 nucleotides matching TRBD1. This CDR3 is 18 amino acids long. Germline V CDR1 and CDR2: SGHDN, FVKESK. J lost 0 bases, V lost 6 bases, and 9 bases had no gene match. The CDR3, as DNA: TGTGCCAGCAGTCGGACAGGGGAGTTCGTCTCTGGGGCCAACGTCCTGACTTTC. Amino acids: CASSRTGEFVSGANVLTF.

The chain couples TRBV7-2 to TRBJ2-5, with 12 nucleotides matching TRBD2. This CDR3 spans 16 amino acids. V shed 2 bases, J shed 5 bases, and the junction held 6 bases outside the gene matches. Per germline, CDR1 SGHTA and CDR2 FQGNSA. The DNA of the CDR3 is TGTGCCAGCAGCTTACCGACTAGCGGGGGTGGGGAGACCCAGTACTTC. It encodes CASSLPTSGGGETQYF.

The chain is built from TRBV5-1 and TRBJ2-3, with D possibly matching TRBD2 (6 bases). The CDR3 contains 14 residues. Between the trimmed V and J ends, which lost 6 bases and 1 base, there was a span of 12 bases. The germline CDR1 and CDR2 sequences are SGHRS and YFSETQ. The chain's CDR3 is CASMVGGGTDTQYF. CDR3 coding DNA: TGCGCCAGCATGGTCGGAGGGGGCACAGATACGCAGTATTTT.

This chain joins TRBV14 and TRBJ2-7; no reliable D call. V shed 6 bases and J shed 0 bases, with 12 bases lying between them. The V gene's germline CDR1 is SGHDN and CDR2 FVKESK. This CDR3 is 14 amino acids long. CDR3 loop: CASSRTGRSYEQYF. Here the CDR3 DNA reads TGTGCCAGCAGTAGAACCGGTCGCTCCTACGAGCAGTACTTC.

The gene calls are TRBV5-1 and TRBJ2-3; 9 nucleotides match TRBD1. The CDR3 spans 16 residues. CDR1 and CDR2 (germline): SGHRS, YFSETQ. V was clipped by 5 bases and J by 0 bases; unmatched bases: 7. The CDR3 protein is CASRTGQGSSTDTQYF. The CDR3 nucleotides read TGCGCCAGCAGGACGGGACAGGGATCTAGCACAGATACGCAGTATTTT.

As DNA, the CDR3 is TGTGCCAGCAGTTCGACCGGGACAGGGGACTACAATGAGCAGTTCTTC. It codes for CASSSTGTGDYNEQFF. The V and J genes are TRBV5-6 and TRBJ2-1; TRBD1 agrees at 10 bases. This CDR3 has 16 amino acids. V shed 5 bases, J shed 3 bases, and the junction held 8 bases outside the gene matches. Looked up from germline, CDR1 is SGHDT and CDR2 is YYEEEE.

The V gene is TRBV19, the J gene TRBJ1-3; TRBD1 matches 10 bases. Germline lookup yields CDR1 LNHDA and CDR2 SQIVND (reference sequence). J gave up 8 bases and V 8 bases, and 15 bases lay outside the gene matches. The CDR3 consists of 16 residues. The CDR3 loop reads CASLPRQGAHRDTIYF. For the CDR3, the DNA is TGTGCCAGTCTTCCCCGACAGGGGGCGCATCGGGACACCATATATTTT.

This chain uses TRBV7-2 with TRBJ1-1; 10 positions agree with TRBD1. The V segment lost 2 bases and the J segment 6 bases; nucleotides outside the gene matches: 9. The CDR3 has 16 residues. CDR1 and CDR2 (germline): SGHTA, FQGNSA. CDR3 DNA: TGTGCCAGCAGCTTAACCGGGACAGGGGCTTGGGCTGAAGCTTTCTTT. Protein sequence: CASSLTGTGAWAEAFF.

The CDR3 nucleotides are TGTGCCAGTACCCCCCATAGGACAGGGGGTCAGCCCCAGCATTTT. Its protein product is CASTPHRTGGQPQHF. The chain joins TRBV19 to TRBJ1-5; TRBD1 agrees at 10 bases. The J segment lost 6 bases and the V segment lost 7 bases, leaving 9 bases of the junction unmatched. CDR3 size: 15 residues. In germline, CDR1 is LNHDA, CDR2 SQIVND (reference sequence).

This chain connects TRBV14 to TRBJ1-2, with TRBD1 as a possible D gene (6 bases). CDR3 length: 15 residues. Looked up from germline, CDR1 is SGHDN and CDR2 is FVKESK. Trimming cost V 2 bases and J 3 bases, with 13 bases left between them. The CDR3 nucleotides are TGTGCCAGCAGCCAACTCCCGGGACACTACTATGGCTACACCTTC. It codes for CASSQLPGHYYGYTF.

The rearrangement uses TRBV7-8 and TRBJ2-3, with 10 bases fitting TRBD2. V lost 2 bases and J lost 3; bases outside the gene matches: 5. The CDR3 is made up of 16 amino acids. The germline V gene encodes CDR1 SGHVS and CDR2 FQNEAQ. CDR3 nucleotides: TGTGCCAGCAGCTTACTAGCGGGGGACTTAACAGATACGCAGTATTTT. Its translation is CASSLLAGDLTDTQYF.

CDR3 DNA sequence: TGCGCCAGCAGCCTGGTCCCGACCGGCCGCAGGCGGGGTGAGCAGTTCTTC. Its translation: CASSLVPTGRRRGEQFF. The chain joins TRBV5-1 to TRBJ2-1; TRBD2 might be the D (6 bases). Germline assignment: CDR1 SGHRS and CDR2 YFSETQ. The CDR3 extends over 17 amino acids. Between the trimmed V and J ends, which lost 4 bases and 9 bases, there was a span of 26 bases.

The V gene is TRBV3-1 (or the pseudogene TRBV3-2), the J gene TRBJ2-5; 7 nucleotides align to TRBD1. Looked up from germline, CDR1 is LGHDT and CDR2 is YNNKEL (reference sequence). The trim removed 8 bases at V and 1 base at J, leaving 16 bases unmatched. The CDR3 has 17 amino acids. The DNA of the CDR3 is TGTGCCAGCTCAACAAGCTGGGGGACAGCTCGCCAAGAGACCCAGTACTTC. Protein: CASSTSWGTARQETQYF.

The genes are TRBV5-6 and TRBJ2-6, with unresolved D. In germline, CDR1 is SGHDT, CDR2 YYEEEE. The CDR3 loop spans 19 amino acids. V lost 3 bases to trimming and J lost 4 bases, with 23 bases between them. The CDR3 nucleotides are TGTGCCAGCAGCTCACACGACTCAACCTCCCCCTCCGGGGCCAACGTCCTGACTTTC. Its protein product is CASSSHDSTSPSGANVLTF.

CDR3 DNA sequence: TGTGCCAGCAGTGCCTCGTCGGGAAATGGAAACACCATATATTTT. It encodes CASSASSGNGNTIYF. The chain recombines TRBV2 with TRBJ1-3; D unclear. Germline V lookup: CDR1 SNHLY, CDR2 FYNNEI. The CDR3 is made up of 15 amino acids. Trimming cost V 4 bases and J 3 bases, with 13 bases left between them.